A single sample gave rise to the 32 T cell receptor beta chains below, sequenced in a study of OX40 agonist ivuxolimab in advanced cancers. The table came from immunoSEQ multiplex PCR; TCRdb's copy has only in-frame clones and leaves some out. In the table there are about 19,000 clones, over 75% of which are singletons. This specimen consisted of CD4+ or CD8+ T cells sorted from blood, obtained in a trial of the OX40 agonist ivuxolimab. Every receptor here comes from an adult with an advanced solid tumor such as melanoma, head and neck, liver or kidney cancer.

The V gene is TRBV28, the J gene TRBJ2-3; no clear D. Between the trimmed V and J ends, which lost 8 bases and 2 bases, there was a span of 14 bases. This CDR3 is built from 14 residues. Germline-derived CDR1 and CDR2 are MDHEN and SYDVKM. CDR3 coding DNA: TGTGCCAGCGCGGACGGCGAGCACACAGATACGCAGTATTTT. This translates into CASADGEHTDTQYF.

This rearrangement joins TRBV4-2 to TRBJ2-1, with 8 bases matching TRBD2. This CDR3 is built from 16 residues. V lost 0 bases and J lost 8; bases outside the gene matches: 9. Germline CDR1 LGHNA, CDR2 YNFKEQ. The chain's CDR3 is CASSQDDSGSGYEQFF. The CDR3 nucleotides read TGTGCCAGCAGCCAAGATGACAGCGGGAGCGGTTATGAGCAGTTCTTC.

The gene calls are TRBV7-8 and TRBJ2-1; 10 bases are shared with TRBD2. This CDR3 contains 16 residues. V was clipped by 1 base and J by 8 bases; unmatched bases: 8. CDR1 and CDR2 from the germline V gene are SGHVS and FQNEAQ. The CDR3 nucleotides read TGTGCCAGCAGCTTAGGAGGGGGACTAGCGTTTGATGAGCAGTTCTTC. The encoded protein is CASSLGGGLAFDEQFF.

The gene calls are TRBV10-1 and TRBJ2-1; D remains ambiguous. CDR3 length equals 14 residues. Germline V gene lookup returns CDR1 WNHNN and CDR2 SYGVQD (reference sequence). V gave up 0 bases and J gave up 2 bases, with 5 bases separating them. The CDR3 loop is CASSESSPYNEQFF. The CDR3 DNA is TGCGCCAGCAGTGAGTCCTCTCCCTACAATGAGCAGTTCTTC.

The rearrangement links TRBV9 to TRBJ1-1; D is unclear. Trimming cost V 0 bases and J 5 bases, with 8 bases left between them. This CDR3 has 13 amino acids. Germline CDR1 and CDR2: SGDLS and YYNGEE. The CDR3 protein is CASSVVGRTEAFF. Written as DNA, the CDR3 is TGTGCCAGCAGCGTAGTGGGAAGGACTGAAGCTTTCTTT.

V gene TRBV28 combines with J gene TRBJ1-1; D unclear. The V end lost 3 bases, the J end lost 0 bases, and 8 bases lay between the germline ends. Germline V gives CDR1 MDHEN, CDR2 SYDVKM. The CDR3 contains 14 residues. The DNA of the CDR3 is TGTGCCAGCAGTTTGCGACCGCTGAACACTGAAGCTTTCTTT. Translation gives CASSLRPLNTEAFF.

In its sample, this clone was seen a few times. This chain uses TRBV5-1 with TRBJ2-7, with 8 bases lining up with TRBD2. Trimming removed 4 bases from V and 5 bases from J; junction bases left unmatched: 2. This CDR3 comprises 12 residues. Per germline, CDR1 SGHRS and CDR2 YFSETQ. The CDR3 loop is CASSPTSDEQYF. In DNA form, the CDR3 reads TGCGCCAGCAGCCCGACTAGCGACGAGCAGTACTTC.

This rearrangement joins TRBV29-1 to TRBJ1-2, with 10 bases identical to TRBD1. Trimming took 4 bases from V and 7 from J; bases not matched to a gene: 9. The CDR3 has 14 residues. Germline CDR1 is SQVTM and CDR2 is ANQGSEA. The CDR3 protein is CSVGPGQGFFGYTF. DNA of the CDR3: TGCAGCGTTGGCCCGGGACAGGGGTTTTTTGGCTACACCTTC.

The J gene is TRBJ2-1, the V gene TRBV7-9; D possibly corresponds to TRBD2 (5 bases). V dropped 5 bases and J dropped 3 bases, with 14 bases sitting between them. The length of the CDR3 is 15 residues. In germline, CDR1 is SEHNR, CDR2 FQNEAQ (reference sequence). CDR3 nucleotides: TGTGCCAGCAGCCTTACTAGTGTAGTCTACAATGAGCAGTTCTTC. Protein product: CASSLTSVVYNEQFF.

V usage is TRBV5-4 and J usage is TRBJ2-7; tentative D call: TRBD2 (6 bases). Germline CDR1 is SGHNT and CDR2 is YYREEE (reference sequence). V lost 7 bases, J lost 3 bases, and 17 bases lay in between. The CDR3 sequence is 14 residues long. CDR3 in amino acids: CASSLGGTSYEQYF. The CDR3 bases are TGTGCCAGCTCCTTGGGGGGTACCAGCTACGAGCAGTACTTC.

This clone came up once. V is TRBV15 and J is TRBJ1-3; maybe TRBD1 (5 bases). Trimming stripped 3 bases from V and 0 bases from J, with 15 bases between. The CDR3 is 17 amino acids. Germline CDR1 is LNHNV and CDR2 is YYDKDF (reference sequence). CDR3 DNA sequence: TGTGCCACCAGCAGGGCATCCTCGACAGCCTCTGGAAACACCATATATTTT. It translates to CATSRASSTASGNTIYF.

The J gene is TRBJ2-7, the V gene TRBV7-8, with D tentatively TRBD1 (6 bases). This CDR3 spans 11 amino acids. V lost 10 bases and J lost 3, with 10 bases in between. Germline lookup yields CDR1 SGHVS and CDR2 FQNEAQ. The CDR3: CATQGSYEQYF. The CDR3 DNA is TGTGCCACACAGGGAAGCTACGAGCAGTACTTC. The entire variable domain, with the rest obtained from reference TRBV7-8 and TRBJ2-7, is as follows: GAGVSQSPRYKVAKRGQDVALRCDPISGHVSLFWYQQALGQGPEFLTYFQNEAQLDKSGLPSDRFFAERPEGSVSTLKIQRTQQEDSAVYLCATQGSYEQYFGPGTRLTVT.

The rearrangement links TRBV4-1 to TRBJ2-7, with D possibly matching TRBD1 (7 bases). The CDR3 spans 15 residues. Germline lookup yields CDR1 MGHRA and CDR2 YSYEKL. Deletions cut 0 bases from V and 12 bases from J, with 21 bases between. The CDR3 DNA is TGCGCCAGCAGCCAAGAAGGCGGGACAGACCTCTTATTGTACTTC. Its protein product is CASSQEGGTDLLLYF.

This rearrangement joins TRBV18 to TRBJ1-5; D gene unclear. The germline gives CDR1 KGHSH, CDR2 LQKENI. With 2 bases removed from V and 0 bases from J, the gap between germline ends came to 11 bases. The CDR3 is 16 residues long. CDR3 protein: CASSPSAGFSNQPQHF. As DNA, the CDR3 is TGTGCCAGCTCACCATCGGCAGGCTTTAGCAATCAGCCCCAGCATTTT.

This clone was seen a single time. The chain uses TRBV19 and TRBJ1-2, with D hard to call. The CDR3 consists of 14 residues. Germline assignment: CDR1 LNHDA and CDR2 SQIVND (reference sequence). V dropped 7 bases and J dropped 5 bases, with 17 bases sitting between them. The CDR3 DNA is TGTGCCAGTACCCCTAACCCTCGGTGGTATGGCTACACCTTC. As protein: CASTPNPRWYGYTF.

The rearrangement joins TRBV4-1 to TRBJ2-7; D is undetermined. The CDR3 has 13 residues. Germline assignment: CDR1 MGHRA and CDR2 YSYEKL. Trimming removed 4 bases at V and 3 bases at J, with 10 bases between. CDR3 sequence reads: CASSRTLSYEQYF. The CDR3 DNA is TGCGCCAGCAGCCGTACCTTAAGCTACGAGCAGTACTTC.

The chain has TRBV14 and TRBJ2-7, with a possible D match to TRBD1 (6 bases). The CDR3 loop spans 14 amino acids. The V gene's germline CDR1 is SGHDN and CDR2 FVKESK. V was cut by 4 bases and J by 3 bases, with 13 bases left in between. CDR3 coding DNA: TGTGCCAGCAGCCCACAGGGAACGAGCTACGAGCAGTACTTC. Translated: CASSPQGTSYEQYF.

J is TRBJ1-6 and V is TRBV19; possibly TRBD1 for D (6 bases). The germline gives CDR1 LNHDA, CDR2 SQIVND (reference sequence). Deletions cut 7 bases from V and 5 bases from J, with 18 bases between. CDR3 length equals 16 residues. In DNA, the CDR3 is TGTGCCAGTACACGCCCGGCCAGGGGAAATAATTCACCCCTCCACTTT. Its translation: CASTRPARGNNSPLHF. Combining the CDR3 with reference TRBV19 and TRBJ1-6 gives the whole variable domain DGGITQSPKYLFRKEGQNVTLSCEQNLNHDAMYWYRQDPGQGLRLIYYSQIVNDFQKGDIAEGYSVSREKKESFPLTVTSAQKNPTAFYLCASTRPARGNNSPLHFGNGTRLTVT.

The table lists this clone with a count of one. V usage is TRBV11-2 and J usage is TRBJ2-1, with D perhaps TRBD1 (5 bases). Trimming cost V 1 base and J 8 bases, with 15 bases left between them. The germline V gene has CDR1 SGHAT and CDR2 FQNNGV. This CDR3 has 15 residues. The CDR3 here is CASSLVGPPLDEQFF. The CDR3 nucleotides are TGTGCCAGCAGCTTAGTGGGGCCCCCGTTGGATGAGCAGTTCTTC.

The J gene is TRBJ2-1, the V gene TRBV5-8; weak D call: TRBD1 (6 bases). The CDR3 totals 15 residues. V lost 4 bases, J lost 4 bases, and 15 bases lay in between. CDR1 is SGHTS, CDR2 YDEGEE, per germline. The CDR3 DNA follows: TGTGCCAGCAGCCTTGGACAGCCACGATACAATGAGCAGTTCTTC. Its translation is CASSLGQPRYNEQFF.

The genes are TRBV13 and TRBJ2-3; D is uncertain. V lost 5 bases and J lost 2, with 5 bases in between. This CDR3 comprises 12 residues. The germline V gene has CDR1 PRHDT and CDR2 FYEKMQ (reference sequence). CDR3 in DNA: TGTGCCAGCAGCAAGATCACAGATACGCAGTATTTT. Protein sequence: CASSKITDTQYF.

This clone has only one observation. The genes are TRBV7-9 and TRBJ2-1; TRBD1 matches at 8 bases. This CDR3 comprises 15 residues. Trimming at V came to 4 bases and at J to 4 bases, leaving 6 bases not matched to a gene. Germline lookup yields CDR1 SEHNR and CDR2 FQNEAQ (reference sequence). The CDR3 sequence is CASSSGQGLYNEQFF. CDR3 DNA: TGTGCCAGCAGCTCAGGACAGGGCTTATACAATGAGCAGTTCTTC.

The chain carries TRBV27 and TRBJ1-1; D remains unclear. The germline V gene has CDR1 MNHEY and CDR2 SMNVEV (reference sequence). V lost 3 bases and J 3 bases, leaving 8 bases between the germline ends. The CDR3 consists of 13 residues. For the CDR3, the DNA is TGTGCCAGCAGTTTCCACCGGGACACTGAAGCTTTCTTT. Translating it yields CASSFHRDTEAFF.

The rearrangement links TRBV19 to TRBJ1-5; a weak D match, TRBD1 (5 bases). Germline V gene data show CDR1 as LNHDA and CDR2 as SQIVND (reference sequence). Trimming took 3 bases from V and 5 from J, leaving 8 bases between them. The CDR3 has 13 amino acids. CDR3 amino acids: CASSIWGDQPQHF. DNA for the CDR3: TGTGCCAGTAGTATTTGGGGGGATCAGCCCCAGCATTTT.

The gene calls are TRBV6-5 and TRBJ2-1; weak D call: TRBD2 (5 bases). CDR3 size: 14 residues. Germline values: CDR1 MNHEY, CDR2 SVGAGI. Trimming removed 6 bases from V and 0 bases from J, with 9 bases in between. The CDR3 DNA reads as TGTGCCAGCAGGGACTTTTACTCCTACAATGAGCAGTTCTTC. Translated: CASRDFYSYNEQFF.

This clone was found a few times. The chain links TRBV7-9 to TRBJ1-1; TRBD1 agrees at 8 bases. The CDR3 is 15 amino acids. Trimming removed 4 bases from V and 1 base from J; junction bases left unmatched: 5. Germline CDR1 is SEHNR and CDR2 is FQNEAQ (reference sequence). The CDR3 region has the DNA TGTGCCAGCAGCTCTGGACAGGGTGAGAACACTGAAGCTTTCTTT. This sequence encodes CASSSGQGENTEAFF.

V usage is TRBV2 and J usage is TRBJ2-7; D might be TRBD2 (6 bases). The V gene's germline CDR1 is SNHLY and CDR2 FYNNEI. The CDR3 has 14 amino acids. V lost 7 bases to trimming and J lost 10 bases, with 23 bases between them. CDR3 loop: CASTARTMALPQYF. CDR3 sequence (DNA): TGTGCCAGCACCGCACGGACTATGGCCCTCCCCCAGTACTTC.

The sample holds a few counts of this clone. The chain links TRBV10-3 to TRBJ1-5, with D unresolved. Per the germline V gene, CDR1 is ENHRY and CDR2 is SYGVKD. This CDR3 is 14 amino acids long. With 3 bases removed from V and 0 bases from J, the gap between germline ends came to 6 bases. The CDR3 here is CAISEVTSNQPQHF. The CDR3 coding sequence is TGTGCCATCAGTGAAGTCACTAGCAATCAGCCCCAGCATTTT.

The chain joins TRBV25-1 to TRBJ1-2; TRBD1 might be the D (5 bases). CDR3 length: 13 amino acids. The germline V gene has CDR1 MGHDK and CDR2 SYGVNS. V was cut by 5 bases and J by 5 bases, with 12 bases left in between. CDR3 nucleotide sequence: TGTGCCAGCAGTCCGGGACTGGGGTATGGCTACACCTTC. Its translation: CASSPGLGYGYTF.

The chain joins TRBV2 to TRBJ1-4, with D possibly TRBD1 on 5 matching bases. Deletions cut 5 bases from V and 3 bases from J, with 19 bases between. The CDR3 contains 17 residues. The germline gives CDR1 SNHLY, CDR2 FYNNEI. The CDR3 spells CASSPSGPLHANEKLFF. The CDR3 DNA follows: TGTGCCAGCAGTCCCTCGGGGCCACTGCATGCTAATGAAAAACTGTTTTTT.

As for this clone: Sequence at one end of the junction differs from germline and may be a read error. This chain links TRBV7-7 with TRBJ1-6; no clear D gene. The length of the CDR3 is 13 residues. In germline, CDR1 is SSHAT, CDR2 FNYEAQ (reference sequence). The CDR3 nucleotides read TGTGCTAGCAGCTCGGGCCTGGGTTCACCCCTCCACTTT. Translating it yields CASSSGLGSPLHF.

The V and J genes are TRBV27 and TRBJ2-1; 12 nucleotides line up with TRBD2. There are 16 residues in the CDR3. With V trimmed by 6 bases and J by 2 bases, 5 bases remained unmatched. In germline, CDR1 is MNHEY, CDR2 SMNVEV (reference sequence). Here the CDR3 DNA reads TGTGCCAGCAGCCTCACTAGCGGGGGGCCCTACAATGAGCAGTTCTTC. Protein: CASSLTSGGPYNEQFF.